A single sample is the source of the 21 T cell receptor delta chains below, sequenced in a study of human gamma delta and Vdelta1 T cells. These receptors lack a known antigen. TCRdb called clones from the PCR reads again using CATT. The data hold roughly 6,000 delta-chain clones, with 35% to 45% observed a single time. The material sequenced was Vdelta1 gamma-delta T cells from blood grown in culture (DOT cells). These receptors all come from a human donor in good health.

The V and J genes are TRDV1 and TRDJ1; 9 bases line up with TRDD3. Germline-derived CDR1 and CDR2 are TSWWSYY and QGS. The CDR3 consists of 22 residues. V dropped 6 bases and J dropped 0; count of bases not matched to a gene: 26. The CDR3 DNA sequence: TGTGCTCTTGGAGCCCCCTGGTGGCCTAAGATATCGCTGGGGGATTACACCGATAAACTCATCTTT. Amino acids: CALGAPWWPKISLGDYTDKLIF.

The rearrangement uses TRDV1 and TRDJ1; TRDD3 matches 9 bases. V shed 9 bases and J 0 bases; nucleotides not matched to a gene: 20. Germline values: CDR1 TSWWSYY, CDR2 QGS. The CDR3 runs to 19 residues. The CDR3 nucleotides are TGTGCTCTCCGAAAAAGGGGCCCCATACTGGGGGAAGACACCGATAAACTCATCTTT. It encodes CALRKRGPILGEDTDKLIF.

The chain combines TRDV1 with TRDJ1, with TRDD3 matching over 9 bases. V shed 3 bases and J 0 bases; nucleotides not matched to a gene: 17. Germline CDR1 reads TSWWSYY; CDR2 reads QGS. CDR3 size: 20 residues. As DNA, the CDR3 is TGTGCTCTTGGGGATTCAATTCTCACGGGATACTGGGGGAACACCGATAAACTCATCTTT. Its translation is CALGDSILTGYWGNTDKLIF.

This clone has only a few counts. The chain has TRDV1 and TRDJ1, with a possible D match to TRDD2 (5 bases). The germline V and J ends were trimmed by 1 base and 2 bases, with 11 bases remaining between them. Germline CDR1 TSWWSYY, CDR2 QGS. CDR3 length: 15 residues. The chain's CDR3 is CALGEPSLSTDKLIF. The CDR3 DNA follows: TGTGCTCTTGGGGAACCTTCCCTCTCAACCGATAAACTCATCTTT.

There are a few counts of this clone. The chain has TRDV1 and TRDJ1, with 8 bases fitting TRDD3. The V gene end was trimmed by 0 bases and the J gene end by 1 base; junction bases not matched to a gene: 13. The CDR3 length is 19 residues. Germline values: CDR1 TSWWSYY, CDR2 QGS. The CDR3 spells CALGELDAYLLGGTDKLIF. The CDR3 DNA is TGTGCTCTTGGGGAACTAGACGCCTACTTACTGGGGGGCACCGATAAACTCATCTTT.

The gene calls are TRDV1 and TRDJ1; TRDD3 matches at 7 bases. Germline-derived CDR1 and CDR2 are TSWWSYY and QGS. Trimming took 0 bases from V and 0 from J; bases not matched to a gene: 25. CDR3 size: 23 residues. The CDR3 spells CALGELGLASIVPGGYHTDKLIF. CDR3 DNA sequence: TGTGCTCTTGGGGAACTAGGGTTGGCCTCCATTGTACCTGGGGGCTACCACACCGATAAACTCATCTTT.

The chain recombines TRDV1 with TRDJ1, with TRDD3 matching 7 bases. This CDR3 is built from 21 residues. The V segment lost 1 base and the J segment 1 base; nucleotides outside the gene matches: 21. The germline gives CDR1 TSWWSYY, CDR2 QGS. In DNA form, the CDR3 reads TGTGCTCTTGGGGAACCAATTAGACCCTGGGGGGGGTCCGGAGTCACCGATAAACTCATCTTT. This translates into CALGEPIRPWGGSGVTDKLIF.

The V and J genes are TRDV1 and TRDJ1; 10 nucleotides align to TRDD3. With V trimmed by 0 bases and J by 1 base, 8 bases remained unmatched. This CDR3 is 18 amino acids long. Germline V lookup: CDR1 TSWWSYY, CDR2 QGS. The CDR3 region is CALGELRRWGIGTDKLIF. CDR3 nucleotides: TGTGCTCTTGGGGAACTCAGACGCTGGGGGATAGGCACCGATAAACTCATCTTT.

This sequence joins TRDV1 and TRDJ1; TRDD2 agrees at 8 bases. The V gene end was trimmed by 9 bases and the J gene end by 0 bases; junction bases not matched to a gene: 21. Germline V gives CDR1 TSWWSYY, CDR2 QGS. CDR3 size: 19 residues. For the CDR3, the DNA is TGTGCTCTCCCTTCCTATGTGGGCTGGGGATCCCCGTACACCGATAAACTCATCTTT. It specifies CALPSYVGWGSPYTDKLIF.

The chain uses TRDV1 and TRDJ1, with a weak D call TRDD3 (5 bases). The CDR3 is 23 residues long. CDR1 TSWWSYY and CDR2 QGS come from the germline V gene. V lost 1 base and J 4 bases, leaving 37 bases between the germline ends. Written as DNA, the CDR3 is TGTGCTCTTGGGGAACCCCCCCTGCAAACCCTGACTACTGGAAGGATTTTAGGCGATAAACTCATCTTT. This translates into CALGEPPLQTLTTGRILGDKLIF.

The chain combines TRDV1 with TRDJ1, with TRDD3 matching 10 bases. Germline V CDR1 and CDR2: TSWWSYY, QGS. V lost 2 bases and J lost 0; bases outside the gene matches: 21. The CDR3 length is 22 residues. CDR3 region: CALGEFSYLVLGDHPYTDKLIF. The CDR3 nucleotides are TGTGCTCTTGGGGAATTCTCCTACTTAGTACTGGGGGATCACCCTTACACCGATAAACTCATCTTT.

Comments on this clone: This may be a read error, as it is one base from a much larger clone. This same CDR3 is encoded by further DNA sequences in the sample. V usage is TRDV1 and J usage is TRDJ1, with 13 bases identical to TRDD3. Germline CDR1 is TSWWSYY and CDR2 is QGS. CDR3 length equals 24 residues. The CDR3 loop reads CALGEYSYAQVTGGYAAYTDKLIF. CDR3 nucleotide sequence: TGCGCTCTTGGGGAATACTCCTACGCTCAAGTTACTGGGGGATACGCTGCTTACACCGATAAACTCATCTTT.

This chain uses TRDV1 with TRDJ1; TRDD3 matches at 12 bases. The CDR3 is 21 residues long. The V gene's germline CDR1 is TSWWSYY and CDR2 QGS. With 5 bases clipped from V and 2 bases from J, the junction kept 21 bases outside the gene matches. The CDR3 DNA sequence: TGTGCTCTTGGGAACCTTCTCACACCCAAGCTGGGGGATACGCGGACCGATAAACTCATCTTT. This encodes CALGNLLTPKLGDTRTDKLIF.

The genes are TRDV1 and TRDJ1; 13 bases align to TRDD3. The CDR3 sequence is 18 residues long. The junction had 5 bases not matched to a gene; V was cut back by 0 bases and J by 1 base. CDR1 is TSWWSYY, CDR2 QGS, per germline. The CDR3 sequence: CALGELDWGIRGTDKLIF. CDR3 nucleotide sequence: TGTGCTCTTGGGGAACTTGACTGGGGGATACGCGGCACCGATAAACTCATCTTT.

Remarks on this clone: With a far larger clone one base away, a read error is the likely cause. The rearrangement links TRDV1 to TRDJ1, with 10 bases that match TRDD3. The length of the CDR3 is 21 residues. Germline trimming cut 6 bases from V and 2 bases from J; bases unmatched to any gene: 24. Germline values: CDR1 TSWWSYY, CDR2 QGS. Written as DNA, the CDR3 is TGTGCTCTTGGTGCCTGCCTTCCTAATTTGTACTGGGGGATCAAAACCGATAAACTCATCTTT. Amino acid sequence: CALGACLPNLYWGIKTDKLIF.

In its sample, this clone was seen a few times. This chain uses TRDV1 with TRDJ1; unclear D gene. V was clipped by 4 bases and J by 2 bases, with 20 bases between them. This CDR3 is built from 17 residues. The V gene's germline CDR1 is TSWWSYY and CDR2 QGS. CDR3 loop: CALGGVTTRGSTDKLIF. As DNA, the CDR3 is TGTGCTCTTGGGGGCGTTACTACGCGAGGGTCAACCGATAAACTCATCTTT.

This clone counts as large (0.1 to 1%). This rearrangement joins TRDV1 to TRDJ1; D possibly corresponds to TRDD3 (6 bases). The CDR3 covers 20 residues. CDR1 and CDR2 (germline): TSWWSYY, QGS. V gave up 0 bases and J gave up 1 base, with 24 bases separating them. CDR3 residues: CALGELWTHGDTPFTDKLIF. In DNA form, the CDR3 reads TGTGCTCTTGGGGAACTTTGGACCCACGGAGATACGCCGTTCACCGATAAACTCATCTTT.

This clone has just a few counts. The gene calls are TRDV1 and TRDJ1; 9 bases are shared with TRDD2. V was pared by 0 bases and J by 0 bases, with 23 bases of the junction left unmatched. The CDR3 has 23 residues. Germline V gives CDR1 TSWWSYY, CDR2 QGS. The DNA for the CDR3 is TGTGCTCTTGGGGAACTGACGGTCCTTCCTACTACGGTTCTGGGGGTTTACACCGATAAACTCATCTTT. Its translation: CALGELTVLPTTVLGVYTDKLIF.

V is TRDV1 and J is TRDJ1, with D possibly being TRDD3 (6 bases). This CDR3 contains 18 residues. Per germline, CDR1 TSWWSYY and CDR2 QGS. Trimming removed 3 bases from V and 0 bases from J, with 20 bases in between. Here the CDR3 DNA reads TGTGCTCTTGGGGACCGGTCCCACTGGGTATCATACACCGATAAACTCATCTTT. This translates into CALGDRSHWVSYTDKLIF.

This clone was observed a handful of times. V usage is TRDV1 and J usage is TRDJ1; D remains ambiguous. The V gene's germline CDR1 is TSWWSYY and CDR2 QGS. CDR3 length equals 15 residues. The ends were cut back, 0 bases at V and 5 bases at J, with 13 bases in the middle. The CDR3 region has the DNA TGTGCTCTTGGGGAACTGTGGCTGGACGCGGATAAACTCATCTTT. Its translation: CALGELWLDADKLIF.

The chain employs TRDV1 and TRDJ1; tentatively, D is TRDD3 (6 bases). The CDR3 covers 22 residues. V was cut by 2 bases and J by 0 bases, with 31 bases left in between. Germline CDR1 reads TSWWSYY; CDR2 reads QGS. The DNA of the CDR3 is TGTGCTCTTGGGGAATTAAGGGGGAGACTTTATCCTCGACCTGGGTACACCGATAAACTCATCTTT. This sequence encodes CALGELRGRLYPRPGYTDKLIF.